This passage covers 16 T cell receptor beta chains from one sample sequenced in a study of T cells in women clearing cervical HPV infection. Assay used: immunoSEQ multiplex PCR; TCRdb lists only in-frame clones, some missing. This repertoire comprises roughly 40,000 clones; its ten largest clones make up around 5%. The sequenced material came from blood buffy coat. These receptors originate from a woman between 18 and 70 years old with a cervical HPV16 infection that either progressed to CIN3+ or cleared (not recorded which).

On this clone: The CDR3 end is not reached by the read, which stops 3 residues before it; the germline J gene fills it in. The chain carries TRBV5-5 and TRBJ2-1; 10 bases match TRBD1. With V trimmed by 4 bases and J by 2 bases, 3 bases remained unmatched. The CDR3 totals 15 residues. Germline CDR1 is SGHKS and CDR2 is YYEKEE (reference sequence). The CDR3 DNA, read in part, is TGTGCCAGCAGCAGACAGGGGGCGGCCTACAATGAG. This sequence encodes CASSRQGAAYNE. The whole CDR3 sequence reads CASSRQGAAYNEQFF. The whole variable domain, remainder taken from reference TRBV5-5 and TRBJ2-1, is DAGVTQSPTHLIKTRGQQVTLRCSPISGHKSVSWYQQVLGQGPQFIFQYYEKEERGRGNFPDRFSARQFPNYSSELNVNALLLGDSALYLCASSRQGAAYNEQFFGPGTRLTVL.

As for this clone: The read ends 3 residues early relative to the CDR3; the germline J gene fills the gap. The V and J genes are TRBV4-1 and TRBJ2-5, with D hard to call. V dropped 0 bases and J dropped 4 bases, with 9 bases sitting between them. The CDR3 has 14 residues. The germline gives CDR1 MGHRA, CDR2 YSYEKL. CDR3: CASSQEPRRETQYF. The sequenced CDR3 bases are TGCGCCAGCAGCCAAGAACCTAGGCGAGAGACC.

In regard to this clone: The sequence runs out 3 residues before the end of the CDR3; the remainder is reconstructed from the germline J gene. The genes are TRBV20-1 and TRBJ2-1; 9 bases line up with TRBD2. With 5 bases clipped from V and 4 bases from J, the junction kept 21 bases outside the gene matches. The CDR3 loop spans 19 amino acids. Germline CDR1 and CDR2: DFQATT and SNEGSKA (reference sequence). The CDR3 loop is CSARGGRISTSGQYNEQFF. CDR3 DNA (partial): TGCAGTGCTCGGGGAGGGAGGATCTCGACTAGCGGACAATACAATGAG.

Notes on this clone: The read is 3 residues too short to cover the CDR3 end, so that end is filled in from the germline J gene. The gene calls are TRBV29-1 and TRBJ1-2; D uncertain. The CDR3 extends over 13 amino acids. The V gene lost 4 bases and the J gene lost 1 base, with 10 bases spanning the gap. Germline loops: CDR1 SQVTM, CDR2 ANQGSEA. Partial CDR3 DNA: TGCAGCGTTGGCTCCGGGGTTAACTATGGC. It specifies CSVGSGVNYG. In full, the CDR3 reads CSVGSGVNYGYTF.

CDR3 bases read: TGTGCCAGCAGCTTTACTAGGCTCAATGAG. This sequence encodes CASSFTRLNE. In full, the CDR3 is CASSFTRLNEQFF. The chain recombines TRBV5-6 with TRBJ2-1; maybe TRBD2 (5 bases). The read falls 3 residues short of the CDR3 end, and the missing part is taken from the germline J gene. The CDR3 has 13 residues. Per the germline V gene, CDR1 is SGHDT and CDR2 is YYEEEE. V dropped 2 bases and J dropped 6 bases, with 9 bases sitting between them.

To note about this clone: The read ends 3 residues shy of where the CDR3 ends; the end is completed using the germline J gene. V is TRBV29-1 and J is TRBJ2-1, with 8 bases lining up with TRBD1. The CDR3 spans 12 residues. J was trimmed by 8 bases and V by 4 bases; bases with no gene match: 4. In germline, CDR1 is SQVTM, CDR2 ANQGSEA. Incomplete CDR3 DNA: TGCAGCGTTGGGACAGGGAACCATGAG. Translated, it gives CSVGTGNHE. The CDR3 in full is CSVGTGNHEQFF.

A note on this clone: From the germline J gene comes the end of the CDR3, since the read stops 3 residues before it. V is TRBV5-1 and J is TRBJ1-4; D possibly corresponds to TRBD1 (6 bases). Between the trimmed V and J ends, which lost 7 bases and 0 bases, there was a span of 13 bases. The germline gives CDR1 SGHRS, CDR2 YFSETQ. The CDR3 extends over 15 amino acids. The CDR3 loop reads CASRDSGATNEKLFF. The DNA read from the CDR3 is TGCGCCAGCCGCGACTCAGGGGCAACTAATGAAAAA.

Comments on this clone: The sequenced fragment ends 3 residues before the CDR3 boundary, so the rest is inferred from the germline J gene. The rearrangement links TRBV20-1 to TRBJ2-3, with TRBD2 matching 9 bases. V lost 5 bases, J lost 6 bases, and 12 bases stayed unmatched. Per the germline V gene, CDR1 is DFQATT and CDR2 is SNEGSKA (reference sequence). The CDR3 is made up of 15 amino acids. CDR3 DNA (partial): TGCAGTGCTTTAGATCCAGCGGGGGGATATGATACG. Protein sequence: CSALDPAGGYDT. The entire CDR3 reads CSALDPAGGYDTQYF.

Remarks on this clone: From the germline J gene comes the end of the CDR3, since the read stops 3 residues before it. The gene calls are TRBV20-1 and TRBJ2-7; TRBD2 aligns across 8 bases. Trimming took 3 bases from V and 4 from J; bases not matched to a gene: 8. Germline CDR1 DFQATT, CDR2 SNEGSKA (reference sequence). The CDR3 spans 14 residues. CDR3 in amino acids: CSASSGVEGYEQYF. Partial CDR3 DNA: TGCAGTGCTAGTAGCGGGGTGGAAGGGTACGAG.

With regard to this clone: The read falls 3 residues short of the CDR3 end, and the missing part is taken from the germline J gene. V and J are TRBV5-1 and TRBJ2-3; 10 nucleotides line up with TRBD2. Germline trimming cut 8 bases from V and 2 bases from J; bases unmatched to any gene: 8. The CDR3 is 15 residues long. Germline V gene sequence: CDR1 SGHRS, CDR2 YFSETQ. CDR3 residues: CASGASGGTTDTQYF. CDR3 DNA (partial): TGCGCCAGTGGGGCTAGCGGGGGTACCACAGATACG.

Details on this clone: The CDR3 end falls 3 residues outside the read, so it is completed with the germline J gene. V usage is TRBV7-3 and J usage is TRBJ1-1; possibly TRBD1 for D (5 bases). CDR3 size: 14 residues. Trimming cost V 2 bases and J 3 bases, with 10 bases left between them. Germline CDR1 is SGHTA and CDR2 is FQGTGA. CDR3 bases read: TGTGCCAGCAGCTTACAGGGCGGGGACACTGAA. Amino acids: CASSLQGGDTE. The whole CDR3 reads CASSLQGGDTEAFF.

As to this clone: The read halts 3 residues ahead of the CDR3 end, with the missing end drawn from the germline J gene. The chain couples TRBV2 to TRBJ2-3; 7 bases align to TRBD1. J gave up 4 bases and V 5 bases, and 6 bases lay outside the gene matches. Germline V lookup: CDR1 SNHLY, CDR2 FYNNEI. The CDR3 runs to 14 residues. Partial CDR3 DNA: TGTGCCAGCAGTTCCACAGGGGTGGCAGATACG. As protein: CASSSTGVADT. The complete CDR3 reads CASSSTGVADTQYF.

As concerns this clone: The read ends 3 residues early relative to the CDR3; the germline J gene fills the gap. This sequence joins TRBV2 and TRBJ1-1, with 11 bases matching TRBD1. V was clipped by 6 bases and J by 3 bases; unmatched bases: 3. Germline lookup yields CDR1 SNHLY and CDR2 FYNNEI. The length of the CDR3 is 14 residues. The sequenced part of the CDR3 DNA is TGTGCCAGCAGAGGGACAGGGGGTCACACTGAA. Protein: CASRGTGGHTE. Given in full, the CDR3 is CASRGTGGHTEAFF.

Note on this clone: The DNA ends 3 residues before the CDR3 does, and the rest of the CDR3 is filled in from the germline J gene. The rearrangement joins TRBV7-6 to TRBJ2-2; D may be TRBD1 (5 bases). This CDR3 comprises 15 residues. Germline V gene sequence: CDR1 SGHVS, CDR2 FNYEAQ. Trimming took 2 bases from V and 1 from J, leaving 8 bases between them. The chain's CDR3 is CASSLQGLNTGELFF. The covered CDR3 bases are TGTGCCAGCAGCTTACAGGGATTGAACACCGGGGAG. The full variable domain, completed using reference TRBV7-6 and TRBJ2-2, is GAGVSQSPRYKVTKRGQDVALRCDPISGHVSLYWYRQALGQGPEFLTYFNYEAQQDKSGLPNDRFSAERPEGSISTLTIQRTEQRDSAMYRCASSLQGLNTGELFFGEGSRLTVL.

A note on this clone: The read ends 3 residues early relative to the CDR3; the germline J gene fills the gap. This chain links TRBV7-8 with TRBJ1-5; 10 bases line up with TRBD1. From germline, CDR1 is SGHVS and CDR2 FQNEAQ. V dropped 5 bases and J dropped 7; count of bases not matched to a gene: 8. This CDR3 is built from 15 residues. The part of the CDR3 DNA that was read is TGTGCCAGCAGCCCCGACAGGGGGCTCGGGCAGCCC. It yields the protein CASSPDRGLGQP. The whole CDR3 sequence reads CASSPDRGLGQPQHF.

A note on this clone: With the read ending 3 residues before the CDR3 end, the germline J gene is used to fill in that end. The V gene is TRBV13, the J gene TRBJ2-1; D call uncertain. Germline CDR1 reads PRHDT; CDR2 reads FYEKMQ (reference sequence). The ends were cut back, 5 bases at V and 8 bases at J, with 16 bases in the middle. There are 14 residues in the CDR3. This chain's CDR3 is CASSRSLRSDEQFF. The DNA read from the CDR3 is TGTGCCAGCAGCCGCTCCCTCCGGTCCGATGAG. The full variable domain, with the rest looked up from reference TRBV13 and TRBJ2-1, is AAGVIQSPRHLIKEKRETATLKCYPIPRHDTVYWYQQGPGQDPQFLISFYEKMQSDKGSIPDRFSAQQFSDYHSELNMSSLELGDSALYFCASSRSLRSDEQFFGPGTRLTVL.